This entry lists 9 T cell receptor beta chains sequenced from one sample in a study of blood T cells in healthy people across ages. A second PCR of roughly 6 to 12 cycles used a sample-barcoded 5' primer and a J-beta primer mix. MiXCR, run by TCRdb on the 5' RACE reads, gives a single entry per CDR3 protein. This table has hundreds of thousands of distinct CDR3 sequences, roughly 49% appearing once. Source material: blood. These receptors originate from a woman aged 60 to 75 in good health.

The gene calls are TRBV20-1 and TRBJ1-5; D is undetermined. Between the trimmed V and J ends, which lost 3 bases and 1 base, there was a span of 19 bases. The germline gives CDR1 DFQATT, CDR2 SNEGSKA (reference sequence). The length of the CDR3 is 17 residues. DNA for the CDR3: TGCAGTGCTAGGTCGACTGACCTAAGAAGAAGCAATCAGCCCCAGCATTTT. This codes for CSARSTDLRRSNQPQHF.

This sequence joins TRBV3-1 and TRBJ2-3; D tentatively reads TRBD1 or TRBD2 (6 bases each). V shed 0 bases and J shed 4 bases, with 17 bases lying between them. Germline V lookup: CDR1 LGHDT, CDR2 YNNKEL (reference sequence). The CDR3 consists of 17 residues. The DNA for the CDR3 is TGTGCCAGCAGCCAAGAATCGTGGGGGGCAGATTCAGATACGCAGTATTTT. It translates to CASSQESWGADSDTQYF.

This chain uses TRBV15 with TRBJ2-7; TRBD1 matches 8 bases. After removal of 0 bases from V and 3 bases from J, the junction contained 10 bases not matched to a gene. CDR3 length equals 17 residues. Germline V gene lookup returns CDR1 LNHNV and CDR2 YYDKDF (reference sequence). The CDR3 spells CATSRDQGLGTGYEQYF. The CDR3 DNA reads as TGTGCCACCAGCAGAGATCAGGGACTGGGGACAGGCTACGAGCAGTACTTC.

This clonotype occurred many times. J is TRBJ2-3 and V is TRBV7-2; 8 bases are shared with TRBD2. This CDR3 contains 14 residues. The germline V gene has CDR1 SGHTA and CDR2 FQGNSA. V lost 4 bases and J lost 1; bases outside the gene matches: 1. CDR3 residues: CASSSAGGTDTQYF. The CDR3 bases are TGTGCCAGCAGCTCAGCGGGAGGCACAGATACGCAGTATTTT.

The V call is TRBV20-1, the J call TRBJ1-1; 8 bases are a match to TRBD1. Germline-derived CDR1 and CDR2 are DFQATT and SNEGSKA (reference sequence). The CDR3 loop spans 13 amino acids. J lost 2 bases, V lost 6 bases, and 5 bases had no gene match. The CDR3, as DNA: TGCAGTGCAGGGACAGGTCCAAACACTGAAGCTTTCTTT. It encodes CSAGTGPNTEAFF.

The chain has TRBV21-1 and TRBJ2-7; the D call of TRBD1 is as the table states it, not checked on the DNA. TRBV21-1 is flagged as a pseudogene. This CDR3 contains 11 residues. The DNA for the CDR3 is TGTGCCAGCCCTAGAAGGGGTAGAGAGTACTTC. As protein: CASPRRGREYF.

The rearrangement links TRBV7-2 to TRBJ2-1; 13 positions agree with TRBD2. CDR1 SGHTA and CDR2 FQGNSA come from the germline V gene. V was pared by 4 bases and J by 9 bases, with 6 bases of the junction left unmatched. The CDR3 covers 15 residues. In nucleotides, the CDR3 is TGTGCCAGCAGCTCCCCGACTAGCGGGAGGATTGAGCAGTTCTTC. Translated, it gives CASSSPTSGRIEQFF.

This clonotype was counted only a few times. V usage is TRBV7-2 and J usage is TRBJ2-7; D unresolved. Germline assignment: CDR1 SGHTA and CDR2 FQGNSA. The CDR3 consists of 14 residues. Trimming stripped 0 bases from V and 0 bases from J, with 6 bases between. CDR3 protein: CASSLALHSYEQYF. In nucleotides, the CDR3 is TGTGCCAGCAGCTTAGCGCTCCACTCCTACGAGCAGTACTTC.

The chain uses TRBV20-1 and TRBJ2-3; 7 bases match TRBD2. Germline loops: CDR1 DFQATT, CDR2 SNEGSKA (reference sequence). The CDR3 length is 19 residues. Unmatched junction bases numbered 18, after V lost 3 bases and J lost 0 bases. CDR3 bases: TGCAGTGCTAGCGGCCCCTCCTTACTAGCGCGGACTAGCACAGATACGCAGTATTTT. Translated: CSASGPSLLARTSTDTQYF.